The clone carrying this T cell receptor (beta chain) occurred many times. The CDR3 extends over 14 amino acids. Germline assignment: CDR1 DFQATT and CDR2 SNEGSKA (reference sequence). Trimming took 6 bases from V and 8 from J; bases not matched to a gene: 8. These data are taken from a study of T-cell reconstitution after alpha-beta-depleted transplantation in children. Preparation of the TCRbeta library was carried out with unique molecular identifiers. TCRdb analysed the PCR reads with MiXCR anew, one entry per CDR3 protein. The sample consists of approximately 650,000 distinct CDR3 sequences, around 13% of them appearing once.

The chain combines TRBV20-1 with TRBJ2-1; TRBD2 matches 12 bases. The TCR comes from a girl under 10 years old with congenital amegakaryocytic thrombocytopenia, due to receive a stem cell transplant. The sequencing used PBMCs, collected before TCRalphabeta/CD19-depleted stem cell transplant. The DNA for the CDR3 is TGCAGTGCCGTGACTAGCGGGAGATTGGATGAGCAGTTCTTC. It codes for CSAVTSGRLDEQFF.